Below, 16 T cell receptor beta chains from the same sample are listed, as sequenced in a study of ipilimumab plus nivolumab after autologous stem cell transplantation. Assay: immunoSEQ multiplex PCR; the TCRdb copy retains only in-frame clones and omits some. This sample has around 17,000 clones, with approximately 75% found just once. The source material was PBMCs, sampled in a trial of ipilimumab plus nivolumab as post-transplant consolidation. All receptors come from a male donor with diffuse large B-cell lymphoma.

CDR3 region: CAWTGQGRYEQYF. CDR3 DNA: TGTGCCTGGACCGGACAGGGGCGGTACGAGCAGTACTTC. The genes are TRBV30 and TRBJ2-7; 9 positions agree with TRBD1. V lost 4 bases and J lost 4; bases outside the gene matches: 5. The CDR3 length is 13 residues. Germline CDR1 and CDR2: GTSNPN and SVGIG (reference sequence).

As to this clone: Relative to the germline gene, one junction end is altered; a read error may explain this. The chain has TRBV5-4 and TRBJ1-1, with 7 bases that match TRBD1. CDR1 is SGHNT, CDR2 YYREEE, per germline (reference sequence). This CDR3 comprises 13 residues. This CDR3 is CASSSTGALPPLF. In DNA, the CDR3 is TGTGCCAGCAGCTCTACAGGGGCCCTCCCGCCTCTCTTT.

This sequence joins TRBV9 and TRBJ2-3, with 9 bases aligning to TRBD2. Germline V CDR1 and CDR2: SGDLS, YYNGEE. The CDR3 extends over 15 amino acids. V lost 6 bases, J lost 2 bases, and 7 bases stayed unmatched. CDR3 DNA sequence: TGTGCCAGCAAGTACAGACTAGCGGACACAGATACGCAGTATTTT. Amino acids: CASKYRLADTDTQYF.

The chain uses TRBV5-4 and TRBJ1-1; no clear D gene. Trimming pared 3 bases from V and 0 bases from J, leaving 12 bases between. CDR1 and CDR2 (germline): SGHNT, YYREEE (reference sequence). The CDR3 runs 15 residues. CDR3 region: CASSSWARMNTEAFF. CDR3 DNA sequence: TGTGCCAGCAGCTCTTGGGCCCGAATGAACACTGAAGCTTTCTTT.

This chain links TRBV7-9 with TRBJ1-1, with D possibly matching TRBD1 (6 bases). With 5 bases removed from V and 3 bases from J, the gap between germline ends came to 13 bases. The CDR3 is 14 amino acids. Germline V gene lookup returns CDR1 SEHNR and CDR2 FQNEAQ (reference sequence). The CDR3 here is CASSPRGADTEAFF. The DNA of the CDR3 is TGTGCCAGCAGCCCTCGGGGGGCGGACACTGAAGCTTTCTTT.

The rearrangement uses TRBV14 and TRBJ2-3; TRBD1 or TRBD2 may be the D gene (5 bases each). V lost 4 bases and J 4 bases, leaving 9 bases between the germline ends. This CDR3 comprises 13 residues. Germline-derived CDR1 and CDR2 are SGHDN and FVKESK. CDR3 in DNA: TGTGCCAGCAGCCTAACGGGGCCAGATACGCAGTATTTT. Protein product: CASSLTGPDTQYF.

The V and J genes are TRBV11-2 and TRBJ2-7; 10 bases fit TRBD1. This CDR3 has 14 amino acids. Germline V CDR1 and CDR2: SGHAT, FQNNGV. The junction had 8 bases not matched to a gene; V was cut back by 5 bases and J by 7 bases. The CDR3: CASSTSTGGGEQYF. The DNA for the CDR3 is TGTGCCAGCAGCACCTCGACAGGGGGCGGTGAGCAGTACTTC. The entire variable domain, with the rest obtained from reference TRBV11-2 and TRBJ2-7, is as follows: EAGVAQSPRYKIIEKRQSVAFWCNPISGHATLYWYQQILGQGPKLLIQFQNNGVVDDSQLPKDRFSAERLKGVDSTLKIQPAKLEDSAVYLCASSTSTGGGEQYFGPGTRLTVT.

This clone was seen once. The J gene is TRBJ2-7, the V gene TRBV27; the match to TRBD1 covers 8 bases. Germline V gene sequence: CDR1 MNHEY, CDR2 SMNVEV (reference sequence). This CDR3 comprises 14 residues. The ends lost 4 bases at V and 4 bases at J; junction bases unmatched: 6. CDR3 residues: CASSSSTGDYEQYF. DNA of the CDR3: TGTGCCAGCAGTTCATCGACAGGGGATTACGAGCAGTACTTC.

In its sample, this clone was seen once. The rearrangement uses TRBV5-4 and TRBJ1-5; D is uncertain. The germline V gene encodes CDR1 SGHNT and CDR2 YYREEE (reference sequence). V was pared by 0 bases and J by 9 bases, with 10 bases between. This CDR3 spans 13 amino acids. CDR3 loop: CASSLDSGMPQHF. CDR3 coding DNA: TGTGCCAGCAGCTTGGATTCGGGGATGCCCCAGCATTTT.

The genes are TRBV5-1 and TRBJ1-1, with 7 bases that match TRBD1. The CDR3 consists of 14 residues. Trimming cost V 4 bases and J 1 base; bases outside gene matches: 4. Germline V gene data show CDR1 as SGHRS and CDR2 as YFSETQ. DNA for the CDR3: TGCGCCAGCAGCAAGGACAGGTCGAACACTGAAGCTTTCTTT. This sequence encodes CASSKDRSNTEAFF.

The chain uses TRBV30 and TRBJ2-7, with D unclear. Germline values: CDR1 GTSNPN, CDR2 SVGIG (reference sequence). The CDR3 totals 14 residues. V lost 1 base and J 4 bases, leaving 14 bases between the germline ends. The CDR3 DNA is TGTGCCTGGAGTGAAGGTGGGCTTGGGTACGAGCAGTACTTC. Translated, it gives CAWSEGGLGYEQYF.

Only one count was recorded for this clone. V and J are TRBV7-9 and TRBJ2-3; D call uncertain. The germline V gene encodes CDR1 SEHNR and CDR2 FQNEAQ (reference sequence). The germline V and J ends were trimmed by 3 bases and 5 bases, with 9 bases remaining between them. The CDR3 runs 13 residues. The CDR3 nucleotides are TGTGCCAGCAGCTTTACTAATCTAGATACGCAGTATTTT. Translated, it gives CASSFTNLDTQYF.

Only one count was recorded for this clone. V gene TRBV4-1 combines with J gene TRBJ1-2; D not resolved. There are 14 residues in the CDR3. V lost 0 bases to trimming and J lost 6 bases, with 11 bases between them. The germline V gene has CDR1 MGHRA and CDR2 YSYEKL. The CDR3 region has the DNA TGCGCCAGCAGCCAAGAATCTGGGGATGATGGCTACACCTTC. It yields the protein CASSQESGDDGYTF.

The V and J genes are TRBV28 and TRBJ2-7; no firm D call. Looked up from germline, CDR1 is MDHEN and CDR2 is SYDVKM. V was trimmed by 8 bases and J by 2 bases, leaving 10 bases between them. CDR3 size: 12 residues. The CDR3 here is CASSPGAYEQYF. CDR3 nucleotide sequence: TGTGCCAGCTCCCCCGGAGCCTACGAGCAGTACTTC.

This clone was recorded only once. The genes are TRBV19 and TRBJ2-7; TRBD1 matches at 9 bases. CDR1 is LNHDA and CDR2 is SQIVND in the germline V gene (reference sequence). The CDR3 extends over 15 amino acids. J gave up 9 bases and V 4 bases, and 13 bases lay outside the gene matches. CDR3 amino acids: CASSTGQGLEEVQYF. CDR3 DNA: TGTGCCAGTAGTACGGGACAGGGATTAGAAGAGGTGCAGTACTTC. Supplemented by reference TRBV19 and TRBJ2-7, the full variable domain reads DGGITQSPKYLFRKEGQNVTLSCEQNLNHDAMYWYRQDPGQGLRLIYYSQIVNDFQKGDIAEGYSVSREKKESFPLTVTSAQKNPTAFYLCASSTGQGLEEVQYFGPGTRLTVT.

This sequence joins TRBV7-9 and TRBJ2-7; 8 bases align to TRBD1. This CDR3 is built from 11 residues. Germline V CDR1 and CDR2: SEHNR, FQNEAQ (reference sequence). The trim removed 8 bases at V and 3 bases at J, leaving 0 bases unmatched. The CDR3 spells CASGQGYEQYF. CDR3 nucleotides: TGTGCCAGCGGACAGGGCTACGAGCAGTACTTC.